This entry describes one T cell receptor beta chain. The antigen is unknown. These data come from a study of siplizumab effects on memory and regulatory T cells. Study results and limitations: Alloreactive sequences whose origin lay in unstimulated CD4+ memory cells were significantly reduced by siplizumab.

In each sample, some 10^5 TCR templates were assayed. Clones were sequenced by immunoSEQ multiplex PCR, and TCRdb holds only the in-frame ones, with some missing. This sample has about 56,000 clones, with about 98% found just once. The length of the CDR3 is 17 residues. CDR1 and CDR2 (germline): KGHSH, LQKENI. Trimming took off 3 bases at V and 2 bases at J, with 19 bases between the two ends. This chain links TRBV18 with TRBJ2-5, with a tentative D call TRBD2 (6 bases). Sequenced: naive CD8+ T cells sorted from blood. The TCR comes from a human donor in good health. The DNA for the CDR3 is TGTGCCAGCTCACCTCTTGGGAGGCTAGGCCTTCAAGAGACCCAGTACTTC. As protein: CASSPLGRLGLQETQYF. Based on the CDR3 plus reference TRBV18 and TRBJ2-5, the full variable domain is NAGVMQNPRHLVRRRGQEARLRCSPMKGHSHVYWYRQLPEEGLKFMVYLQKENIIDESGMPKERFSAEFPKEGPSILRIQQVVRGDSAAYFCASSPLGRLGLQETQYFGPGTRLLVL.